The T cell receptor beta chain described here comes from a study of graft-versus-host responses after intestinal transplantation. Study background: Recipients received multivisceral, liver-intestinal, or isolated intestinal transplants. Induction with anti-thymocyte globulin, then tacrolimus and steroids for roughly 3 years, was given to all recipients. Study-wide findings and caveats: Ileal or blood samples showed some GvH clones first, and such clones were also found in recipient marrow.

Trimming took off 6 bases at V and 2 bases at J, with 12 bases between the two ends. This CDR3 comprises 14 residues. Germline CDR1 reads MNHNS; CDR2 reads SASEGT. This clone occurred once. The antigen remains unidentified. This table comes from immunoSEQ multiplex PCR, and its TCRdb copy is limited to in-frame clones, with some not included. The table shows some 25,000 clones, with roughly 90% occurring only once. The rearrangement joins TRBV6-1 to TRBJ2-3; tentative D call: TRBD2 (5 bases). The source was PBMCs, collected 38 to 40 days after intestinal transplant. The sequence was collected from a human patient who received an intestinal transplant, so some T cells may come from the graft donor. CDR3 sequence: CASSPRGITDTQYF. The CDR3 bases are TGTGCCAGCAGCCCGAGAGGGATCACAGATACGCAGTATTTT.